This is a list of T cell receptor beta chains from one sample in a study of Ad26.COV2.S vaccination and SARS-CoV-2 variants. The data were produced by immunoSEQ multiplex PCR, yet TCRdb's version contains in-frame clones alone and is incomplete. Of hundreds of thousands of clones in the sample, around 87% were seen once. The sequencing used peripheral blood, collected in a trial of Ad26.COV2.S vaccine versus placebo. These receptors were collected from a person aged 18 to 59 who received the Ad26.COV2.S COVID-19 vaccine or a placebo. CDR3s include the opening cysteine and the closing phenylalanine or tryptophan. D genes are given only for firm matches. The size field is filled for only some rows; it gives once, few, many or a size class.

>NA|NA|TRBJ1-2|TRBV4-1
CASSQPRAGHYGYTF
TGCGCCAGCAGCCAACCTCGGGCAGGACACTATGGCTACACCTTC
>NA|TRBD1|TRBJ2-5|TRBV11-2
CASTDRARETQYF
TGTGCCAGCACCGACAGGGCAAGGGAGACCCAGTACTTC
>few|NA|TRBJ1-5|TRBV6-6
CASRPGQINQPQHF
TGTGCCAGCAGACCAGGACAGATCAATCAGCCCCAGCATTTT
>NA|TRBD1|TRBJ1-1|TRBV5-6
CASSGRTGAPNTEAFF
TGTGCCAGCAGCGGCCGGACAGGGGCCCCCAACACTGAAGCTTTCTTT
>NA|NA|TRBJ1-3|TRBV6-5
CASSRTGGSGNTIYF
TGTGCCAGCAGCCGAACAGGCGGATCTGGAAACACCATATATTTT
>few|NA|TRBJ2-3|TRBV9
CASSVGLELTDTQYF
TGTGCCAGCAGCGTAGGTTTAGAACTCACAGATACGCAGTATTTT
>NA|NA|TRBJ1-1|TRBV5-5
CASSGLSGTEAFF
TGTGCCAGCAGCGGGCTAAGTGGGACTGAAGCTTTCTTT
>NA|NA|TRBJ2-7|TRBV27
CASRPQGSTYEQYF
TGTGCCAGCAGACCTCAGGGGTCTACCTACGAGCAGTACTTC
>NA|TRBD1|TRBJ1-2|TRBV10-3
CAVATGLSGYTF
TGTGCCGTAGCGACAGGGTTATCCGGCTACACCTTC
>once|TRBD1|TRBJ2-7|TRBV6-5
CASRDGQGGEQYF
TGTGCCAGCAGGGACGGACAGGGAGGCGAGCAGTACTTC
>NA|NA|TRBJ2-1|TRBV6-5
CASSYGQHNEQFF
TGTGCCAGCAGTTACGGACAGCACAATGAGCAGTTCTTC
>NA|NA|TRBJ1-2|TRBV12-3/TRBV12-4
CASSPDRNYGYTF
TGTGCCAGCAGCCCAGACAGGAACTATGGCTACACCTTC
>NA|NA|TRBJ1-6|TRBV9
CASSPRGGGFGHNSPLHF
TGTGCCAGCAGCCCTCGGGGGGGAGGATTCGGCCATAATTCACCCCTCCACTTT
>NA|TRBD1|TRBJ1-2|TRBV12-3/TRBV12-4
CASSIHRGGYTF
TGTGCCAGCAGTATCCACAGGGGCGGCTACACCTTC
>NA|TRBD1|TRBJ1-6|TRBV11-1
CASSTGTDRSPLHF
TGTGCCAGCAGCACCGGGACAGACCGTTCACCCCTCCACTTT
>NA|NA|TRBJ1-2|TRBV19
CASSILGSSYGYTF
TGTGCCAGTAGTATACTTGGTTCTTCCTATGGCTACACCTTC
>once|NA|TRBJ1-4|TRBV16
CASSPGISNEKLFF
TGTGCCAGCAGCCCAGGGATCTCTAATGAAAAACTGTTTTTT
>NA|NA|TRBJ2-2|TRBV11-2
CASSHNTGELFF
TGTGCCAGCAGCCATAACACCGGGGAGCTGTTTTTT
>NA|NA|TRBJ1-2|TRBV6-5
CASSSGGYGYTF
TGTGCCAGCAGCTCCGGGGGCTATGGCTACACCTTC
>NA|TRBD2|TRBJ2-3|TRBV4-1
CASSQGLAGPTDTQYF
TGCGCCAGCAGCCAGGGACTAGCGGGGCCCACAGATACGCAGTATTTT
>NA|NA|TRBJ1-1|TRBV10-3
CATLQVSDTEAFF
TGTGCCACCCTTCAGGTAAGTGACACTGAAGCTTTCTTT
>NA|NA|TRBJ1-4|TRBV27
CASRISGGNEKLFF
TGTGCCAGCAGGATTTCCGGAGGGAATGAAAAACTGTTTTTT
>NA|NA|TRBJ2-1|TRBV4-1
CASSQDSKNRFF
TGCGCCAGCAGCCAAGATTCTAAGAATCGGTTCTTC
>NA|NA|TRBJ1-2|TRBV6-1
CASSEDLQGRSGYTF
TGTGCCAGCAGTGAAGACCTTCAAGGGCGAAGTGGCTACACCTTC
>NA|TRBD1|TRBJ1-4|TRBV2
CASSEAGQGVREKLFF
TGTGCCAGCAGTGAAGCCGGACAGGGGGTTCGTGAAAAACTGTTTTTT
>NA|TRBD1|TRBJ2-1|TRBV7-9
CASSLGQGRYNEQFF
TGTGCCAGCAGCTTAGGACAGGGAAGATACAATGAGCAGTTCTTC
>NA|TRBD1|TRBJ1-5|TRBV19
CASTGRDRDNQPQHF
TGTGCCAGTACCGGCCGGGACAGGGACAATCAGCCCCAGCATTTT
>NA|NA|TRBJ2-2|TRBV4-3
CASSQEESANTGELFF
TGCGCCAGCAGCCAAGAGGAGAGCGCGAACACCGGGGAGCTGTTTTTT
>NA|NA|TRBJ1-2|TRBV6-5
CASSSRRSNGYTF
TGTGCCAGCAGTTCCAGGAGGAGTAATGGCTACACCTTC
>once|TRBD1|TRBJ1-2|TRBV7-3
CASSTTGTDRYGYTF
TGTGCCAGCAGCACCACCGGGACAGACAGATATGGCTACACCTTC
>NA|NA|TRBJ2-5|TRBV5-1
CASSLAPDPAWQETQYF
TGCGCCAGCAGCTTGGCACCCGACCCAGCGTGGCAAGAGACCCAGTACTTC
>NA|TRBD1|TRBJ1-4|TRBV28
CASSRDSTNEKLFF
TGTGCCAGCAGTCGGGACAGTACTAATGAAAAACTGTTTTTT
>NA|NA|TRBJ2-3|TRBV5-1
CASLAASGTDTQYF
TGCGCCAGCCTTGCGGCTAGCGGCACAGATACGCAGTATTTT
>NA|NA|TRBJ2-2|TRBV11-3
CASSLDGTVGELFF
TGTGCCAGCAGCTTAGATGGGACGGTCGGGGAGCTGTTTTTT
>once|NA|TRBJ1-1|TRBV10-3
CAISGPTAGPTEAFF
TGTGCCATCAGTGGGCCCACTGCAGGTCCCACTGAAGCTTTCTTT
>NA|NA|TRBJ2-1|TRBV4-3
CASSQDPALRYNEQFF
TGCGCCAGCAGCCAAGATCCCGCGCTACGCTACAATGAGCAGTTCTTC
>NA|TRBD1|TRBJ1-3|TRBV27
CASSTSHRGPGNTIYF
TGTGCCAGCAGTACTTCTCACAGGGGGCCCGGAAACACCATATATTTT
>NA|TRBD2|TRBJ2-7|TRBV5-3
CARSGAGTSGYYEQYF
TGTGCCAGAAGCGGCGCGGGGACTAGCGGATACTACGAGCAGTACTTC
>NA|TRBD2|TRBJ2-1|TRBV5-4
CASSLVGGELYNEQFF
TGTGCCAGCAGCTTGGTGGGGGGGGAGCTCTACAATGAGCAGTTCTTC
>NA|TRBD1|TRBJ2-1|TRBV4-1
CASSQDRGYNEQFF
TGCGCCAGCAGCCAGGACAGGGGATACAATGAGCAGTTCTTC
>NA|NA|TRBJ1-1|TRBV30
CAWSHRVRTFF
TGTGCCTGGAGTCACAGGGTACGAACTTTCTTT
>once|NA|TRBJ1-2|TRBV9
CASSVEAGNGYTF
TGTGCCAGCAGCGTAGAGGCCGGGAATGGCTACACCTTC
>NA|TRBD2|TRBJ2-3|TRBV6-5
CASSYGAGSNTQYF
TGTGCCAGCAGTTACGGAGCGGGGAGCAATACGCAGTATTTT
>NA|NA|TRBJ1-3|TRBV12-5
CASGLGPLHSRRGNTIYF
TGTGCTAGTGGTTTGGGCCCTCTGCACTCGCGGAGGGGAAACACCATATATTTT
>once|TRBD2|TRBJ2-7|TRBV19
CASSIYLRTSGTYEQYF
TGTGCCAGTAGTATTTACTTGCGGACTAGCGGAACCTACGAGCAGTACTTC
>NA|NA|TRBJ2-5|TRBV7-9
CASSQTYSSQETQYF
TGTGCCAGCAGCCAGACATACTCATCACAAGAGACCCAGTACTTC
>NA|NA|TRBJ2-3|TRBV15
CATSREGSGTDTQYF
TGTGCCACCAGCAGAGAGGGGTCAGGCACAGATACGCAGTATTTT
>NA|NA|TRBJ2-2|TRBV30
CAWMLPPGELFF
TGTGCCTGGATGCTTCCCCCCGGGGAGCTGTTTTTT
>few|NA|TRBJ1-5|TRBV4-3
CASSQELVGTWPQHF
TGCGCCAGCAGCCAAGAGCTTGTGGGTACTTGGCCCCAGCATTTT
>NA|NA|TRBJ2-5|TRBV12-3/TRBV12-4
CASSRSQETQYF
TGTGCCAGCAGCCGGTCACAAGAGACCCAGTACTTC
>NA|NA|TRBJ1-4|TRBV19
CASSINRNEKLFF
TGTGCCAGTAGTATAAACAGAAATGAAAAACTGTTTTTT
>few|TRBD1|TRBJ2-2|TRBV19
CATTRQGRTGELFF
TGTGCCACAACCAGACAGGGTCGGACCGGGGAGCTGTTTTTT
>NA|NA|TRBJ1-5|TRBV6-5
CASRDRQLTHQPQHF
TGTGCCAGCAGGGACAGACAGTTAACTCATCAGCCCCAGCATTTT